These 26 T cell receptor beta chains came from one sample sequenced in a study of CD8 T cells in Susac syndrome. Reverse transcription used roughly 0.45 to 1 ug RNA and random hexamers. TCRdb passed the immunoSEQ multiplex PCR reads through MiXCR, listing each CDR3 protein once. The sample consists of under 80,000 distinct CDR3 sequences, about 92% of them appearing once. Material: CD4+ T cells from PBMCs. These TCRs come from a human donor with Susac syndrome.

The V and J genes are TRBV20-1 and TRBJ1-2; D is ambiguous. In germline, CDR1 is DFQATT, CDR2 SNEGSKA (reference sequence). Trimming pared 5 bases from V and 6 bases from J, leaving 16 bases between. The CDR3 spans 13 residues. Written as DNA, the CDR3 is TGCAGTGCTCTACTTGAGGATTCAAATGGCTACACCTTC. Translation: CSALLEDSNGYTF.

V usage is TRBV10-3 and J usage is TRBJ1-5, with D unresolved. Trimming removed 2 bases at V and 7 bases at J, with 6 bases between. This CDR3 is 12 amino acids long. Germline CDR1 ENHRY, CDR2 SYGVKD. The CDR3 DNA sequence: TGTGCCATCAGTGAGGACGGACAGCCCCAGCATTTT. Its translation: CAISEDGQPQHF.

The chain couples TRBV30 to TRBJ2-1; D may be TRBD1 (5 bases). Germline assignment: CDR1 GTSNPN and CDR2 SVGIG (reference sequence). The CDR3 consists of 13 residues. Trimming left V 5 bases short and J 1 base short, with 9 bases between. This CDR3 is CAWGAESYNEQFF. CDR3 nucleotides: TGTGCCTGGGGGGCGGAATCCTACAATGAGCAGTTCTTC.

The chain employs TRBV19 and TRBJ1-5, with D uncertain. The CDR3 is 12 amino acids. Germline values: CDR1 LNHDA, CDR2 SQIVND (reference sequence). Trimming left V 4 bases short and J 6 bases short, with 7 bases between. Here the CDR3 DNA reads TGTGCCAGTAGTACATATTCTCAGCCCCAGCATTTT. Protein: CASSTYSQPQHF.

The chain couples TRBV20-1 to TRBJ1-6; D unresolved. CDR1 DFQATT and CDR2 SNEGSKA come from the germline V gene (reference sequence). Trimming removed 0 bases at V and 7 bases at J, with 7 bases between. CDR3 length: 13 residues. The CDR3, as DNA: TGCAGTGCTAGAGATTGGAGCAATTCACCCCTCCACTTT. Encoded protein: CSARDWSNSPLHF.

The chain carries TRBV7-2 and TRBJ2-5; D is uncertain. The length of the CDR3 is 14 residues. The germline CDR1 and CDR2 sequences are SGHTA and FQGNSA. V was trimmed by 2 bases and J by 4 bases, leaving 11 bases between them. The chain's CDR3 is CASSLFPDSETQYF. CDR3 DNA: TGTGCCAGCAGCTTATTCCCGGATTCAGAGACCCAGTACTTC. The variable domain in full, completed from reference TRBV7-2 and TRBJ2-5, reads GAGVSQSPSNKVTEKGKDVELRCDPISGHTALYWYRQSLGQGLEFLIYFQGNSAPDKSGLPSDRFSAERTGGSVSTLTIQRTQQEDSAVYLCASSLFPDSETQYFGPGTRLLVL.

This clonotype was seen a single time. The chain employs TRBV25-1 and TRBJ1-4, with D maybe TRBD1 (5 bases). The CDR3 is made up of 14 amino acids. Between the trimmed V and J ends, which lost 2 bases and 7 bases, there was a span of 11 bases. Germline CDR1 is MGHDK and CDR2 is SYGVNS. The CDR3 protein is CASSEAGSAEKLFF. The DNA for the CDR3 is TGTGCCAGCAGTGAAGCAGGGTCGGCTGAAAAACTGTTTTTT. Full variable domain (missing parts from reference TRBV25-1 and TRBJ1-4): EADIYQTPRYLVIGTGKKITLECSQTMGHDKMYWYQQDPGMELHLIHYSYGVNSTEKGDLSSESTVSRIRTEHFPLTLESARPSHTSQYLCASSEAGSAEKLFFGSGTQLSVL.

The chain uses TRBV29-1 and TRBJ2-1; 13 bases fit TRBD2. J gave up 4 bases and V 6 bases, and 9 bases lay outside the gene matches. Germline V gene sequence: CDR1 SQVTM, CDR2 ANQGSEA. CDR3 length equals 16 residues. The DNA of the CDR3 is TGCAGCGTGCAGGGGACTAGCGGGATTCGGTACAATGAGCAGTTCTTC. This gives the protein CSVQGTSGIRYNEQFF.

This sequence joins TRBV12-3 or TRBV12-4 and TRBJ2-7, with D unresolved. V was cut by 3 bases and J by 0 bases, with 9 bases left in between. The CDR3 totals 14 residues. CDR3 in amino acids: CASSLKAGSYEQYF. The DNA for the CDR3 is TGTGCCAGCAGTTTGAAGGCAGGCTCCTACGAGCAGTACTTC.

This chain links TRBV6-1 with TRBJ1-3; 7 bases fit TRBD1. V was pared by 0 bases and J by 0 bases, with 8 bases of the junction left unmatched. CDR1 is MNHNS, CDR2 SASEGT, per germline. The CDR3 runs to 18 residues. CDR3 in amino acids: CASSEAPLTGISGNTIYF. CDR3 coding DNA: TGTGCCAGCAGTGAAGCGCCGTTGACAGGGATCTCTGGAAACACCATATATTTT.

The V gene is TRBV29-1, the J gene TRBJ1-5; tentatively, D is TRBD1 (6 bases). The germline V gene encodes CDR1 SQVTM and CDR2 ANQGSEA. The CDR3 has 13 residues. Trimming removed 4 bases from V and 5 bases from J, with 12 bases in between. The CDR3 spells CSVAGQLDQPQHF. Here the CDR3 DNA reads TGCAGCGTTGCTGGACAGTTAGATCAGCCCCAGCATTTT.

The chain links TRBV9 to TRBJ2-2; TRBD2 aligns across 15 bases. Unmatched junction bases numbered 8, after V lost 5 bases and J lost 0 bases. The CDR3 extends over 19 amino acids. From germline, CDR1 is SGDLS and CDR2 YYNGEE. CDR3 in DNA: TGTGCCAGCAGTTTAGGGACTAGCGGGGGGATAGCGAACACCGGGGAGCTGTTTTTT. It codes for CASSLGTSGGIANTGELFF.

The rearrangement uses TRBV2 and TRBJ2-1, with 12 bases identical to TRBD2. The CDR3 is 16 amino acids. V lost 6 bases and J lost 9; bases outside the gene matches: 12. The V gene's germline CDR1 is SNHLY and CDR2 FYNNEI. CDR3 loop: CASRMTTSGRFGEQFF. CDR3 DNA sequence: TGTGCCAGCAGGATGACGACTAGCGGGAGATTCGGTGAGCAGTTCTTC.

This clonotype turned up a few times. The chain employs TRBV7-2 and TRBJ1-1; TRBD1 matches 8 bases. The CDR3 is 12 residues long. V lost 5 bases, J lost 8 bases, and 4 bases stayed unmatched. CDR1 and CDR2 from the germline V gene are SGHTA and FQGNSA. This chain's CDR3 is CASSIRTGEAFF. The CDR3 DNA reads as TGTGCCAGCAGCATACGGACAGGGGAAGCTTTCTTT. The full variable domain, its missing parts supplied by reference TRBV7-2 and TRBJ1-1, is GAGVSQSPSNKVTEKGKDVELRCDPISGHTALYWYRQSLGQGLEFLIYFQGNSAPDKSGLPSDRFSAERTGGSVSTLTIQRTQQEDSAVYLCASSIRTGEAFFGQGTRLTVV.

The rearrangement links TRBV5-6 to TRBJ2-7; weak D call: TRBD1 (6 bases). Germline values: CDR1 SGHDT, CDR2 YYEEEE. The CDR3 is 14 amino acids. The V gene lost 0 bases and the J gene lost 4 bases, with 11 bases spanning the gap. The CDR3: CASSLAGVTYEQYF. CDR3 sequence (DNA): TGTGCCAGCAGCTTGGCAGGGGTCACGTACGAGCAGTACTTC.

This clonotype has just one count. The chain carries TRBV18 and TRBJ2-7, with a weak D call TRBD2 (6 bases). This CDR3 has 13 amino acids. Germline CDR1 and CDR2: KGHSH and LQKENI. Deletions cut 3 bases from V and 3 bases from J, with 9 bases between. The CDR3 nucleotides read TGTGCCAGCTCACCCTGGGGACTCTACGAGCAGTACTTC. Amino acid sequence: CASSPWGLYEQYF.

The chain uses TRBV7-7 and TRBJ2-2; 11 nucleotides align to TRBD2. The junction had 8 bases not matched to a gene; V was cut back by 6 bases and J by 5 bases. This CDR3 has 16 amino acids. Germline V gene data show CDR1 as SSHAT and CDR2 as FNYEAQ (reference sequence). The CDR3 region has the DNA TGTGCCAGCAGTCAAATACTAGCGGGGGCTACCGGGGAGCTGTTTTTT. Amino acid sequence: CASSQILAGATGELFF.

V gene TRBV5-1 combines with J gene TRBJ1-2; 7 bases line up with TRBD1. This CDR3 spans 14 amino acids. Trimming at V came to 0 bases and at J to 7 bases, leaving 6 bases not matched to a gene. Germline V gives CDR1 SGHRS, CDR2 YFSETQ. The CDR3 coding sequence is TGCGCCAGCAGCTTGGAGGGAAACAGGGGTGGCTACACCTTC. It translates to CASSLEGNRGGYTF.

This CDR3 reads CASSPGGSGHKKLFF. DNA of the CDR3: TGTGCCAGCTCCCCCGGTGGCTCCGGCCATAAAAAACTGTTTTTT. This chain connects TRBV7-9 to TRBJ1-4, with unresolved D. The germline V gene has CDR1 SEHNR and CDR2 FQNEAQ (reference sequence). Trimming took off 8 bases at V and 9 bases at J, with 22 bases between the two ends. The CDR3 is made up of 15 amino acids.

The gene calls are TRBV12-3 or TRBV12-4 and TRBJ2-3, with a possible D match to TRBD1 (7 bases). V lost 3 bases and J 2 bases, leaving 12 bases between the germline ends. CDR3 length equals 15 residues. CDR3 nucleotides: TGTGCCAGCAGTTTGAGACAGGGACTCACAGATACGCAGTATTTT. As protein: CASSLRQGLTDTQYF.

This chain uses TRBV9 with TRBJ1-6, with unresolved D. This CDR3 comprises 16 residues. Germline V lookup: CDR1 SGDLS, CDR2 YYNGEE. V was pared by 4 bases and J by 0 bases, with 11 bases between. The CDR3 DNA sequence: TGTGCCAGCAGCCAGCATCTGAGCTCCTATAATTCACCCCTCCACTTT. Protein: CASSQHLSSYNSPLHF.

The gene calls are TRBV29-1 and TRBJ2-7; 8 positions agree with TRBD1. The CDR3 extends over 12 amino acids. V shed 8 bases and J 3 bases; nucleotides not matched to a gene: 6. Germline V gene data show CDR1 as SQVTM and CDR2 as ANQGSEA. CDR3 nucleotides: TGCAGCACCCGGACAGGGAGCTACGAGCAGTACTTC. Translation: CSTRTGSYEQYF.

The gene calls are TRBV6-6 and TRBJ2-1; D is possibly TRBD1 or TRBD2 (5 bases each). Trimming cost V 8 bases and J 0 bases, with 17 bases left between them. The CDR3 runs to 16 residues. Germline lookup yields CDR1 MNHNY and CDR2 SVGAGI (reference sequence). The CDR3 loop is CASSFSAGSSYNEQFF. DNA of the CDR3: TGTGCCAGCTCTTTTTCTGCAGGGAGCTCCTACAATGAGCAGTTCTTC.

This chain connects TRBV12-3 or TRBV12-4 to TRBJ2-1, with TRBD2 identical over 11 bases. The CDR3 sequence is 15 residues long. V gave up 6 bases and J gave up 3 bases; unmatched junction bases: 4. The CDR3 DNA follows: TGTGCCAGCAGACCAACTAGCGGGGGCTACAATGAGCAGTTCTTC. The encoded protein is CASRPTSGGYNEQFF.

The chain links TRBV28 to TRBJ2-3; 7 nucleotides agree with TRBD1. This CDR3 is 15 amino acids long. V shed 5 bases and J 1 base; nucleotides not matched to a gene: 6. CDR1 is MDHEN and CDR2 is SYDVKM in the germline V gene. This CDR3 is CASSLTGLGTDTQYF. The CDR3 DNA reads TGTGCCAGCAGTCTGACAGGGCTCGGCACAGATACGCAGTATTTT. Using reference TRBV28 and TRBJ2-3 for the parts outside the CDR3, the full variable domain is DVKVTQSSRYLVKRTGEKVFLECVQDMDHENMFWYRQDPGLGLRLIYFSYDVKMKEKGDIPEGYSVSREKKERFSLILESASTNQTSMYLCASSLTGLGTDTQYFGPGTRLTVL.

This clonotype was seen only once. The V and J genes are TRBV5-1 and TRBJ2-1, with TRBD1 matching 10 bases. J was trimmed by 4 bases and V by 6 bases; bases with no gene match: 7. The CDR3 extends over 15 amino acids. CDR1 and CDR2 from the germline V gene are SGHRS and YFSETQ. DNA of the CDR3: TGCGCCAGCACCCCTACGGGACAGGGGTACAATGAGCAGTTCTTC. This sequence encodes CASTPTGQGYNEQFF.